This T cell receptor (beta chain) comes out of a study of T cell changes during pregnancy in multiple sclerosis. Libraries were prepared by immunoSEQ multiplex PCR; TCRdb keeps only in-frame clonotypes and omits some of them. This table has tens of thousands of clones, approximately 92% appearing once. CDR3 length: 13 amino acids. In germline, CDR1 is SGHNT, CDR2 YYREEE (reference sequence). Trimming removed 3 bases from V and 7 bases from J, with 11 bases in between. This TCR was recovered from a female donor with multiple sclerosis, enrolled in a pregnancy study. The chain couples TRBV5-4 to TRBJ1-5; no clear D gene. The specimen was peripheral blood, collected in the first trimester of pregnancy. The CDR3 nucleotides read TGTGCCAGCAGCTCCGGCGGCGGGCAGCCCCAGCATTTT. This sequence encodes CASSSGGGQPQHF. The variable domain in full, completed from reference TRBV5-4 and TRBJ1-5, reads ETGVTQSPTHLIKTRGQQVTLRCSSQSGHNTVSWYQQALGQGPQFIFQYYREEENGRGNFPPRFSGLQFPNYSSELNVNALELDDSALYLCASSSGGGQPQHFGDGTRLSIL.